Each of the 26 T cell receptor beta chains below was sequenced from the same sample in a study of T cell changes during pregnancy in multiple sclerosis. Profiled with immunoSEQ multiplex PCR; TCRdb holds only in-frame clones, not every one. The sample has tens of thousands of clones; around 89% are singletons. The sequences come from CD8+ T cells from peripheral blood mononuclear cells, collected after pregnancy. These TCRs come from a female donor in good health, enrolled as a control in a pregnancy study.

In this sample, this clone turned up once. V is TRBV4-3 and J is TRBJ2-5; 11 nucleotides line up with TRBD1. The last part of the DNA fits TRBJ2-7 better; the J call may be wrong. Germline CDR1 reads LGHNA; CDR2 reads YSLEER. This CDR3 spans 15 amino acids. This CDR3 reads CASSPAGTGGSEQYF. The CDR3 nucleotides are TGCGCCAGCAGCCCTGCGGGGACAGGGGGGTCCGAGCAGTACTTC.

The genes are TRBV4-2 and TRBJ1-2, with 7 bases fitting TRBD1. V shed 7 bases, J shed 5 bases, and the junction held 16 bases outside the gene matches. This CDR3 is built from 16 residues. From germline, CDR1 is LGHNA and CDR2 YNFKEQ. In DNA, the CDR3 is TGTGCCAGCAAATTAAACAGGGGCCTAGCGTATTATGGCTACACCTTC. It yields the protein CASKLNRGLAYYGYTF.

The chain joins TRBV7-9 to TRBJ2-7; perhaps TRBD1 as D (7 bases). There are 16 residues in the CDR3. The germline V gene encodes CDR1 SEHNR and CDR2 FQNEAQ (reference sequence). Trimming removed 6 bases from V and 0 bases from J, with 18 bases in between. The CDR3: CASRGGGTASSYEQYF. CDR3 DNA sequence: TGTGCCAGCAGGGGGGGTGGGACAGCCTCCTCCTACGAGCAGTACTTC.

The chain uses TRBV10-3 and TRBJ2-7; maybe TRBD2 (6 bases). V lost 8 bases and J lost 1, with 12 bases in between. There are 13 residues in the CDR3. Germline CDR1 and CDR2: ENHRY and SYGVKD. The DNA for the CDR3 is TGTGCCATCTTAGTCGCGGGGTCCTACGAGCAGTACTTC. As protein: CAILVAGSYEQYF.

The chain combines TRBV7-6 with TRBJ2-7; D gene ambiguous. The CDR3 is 14 amino acids. Germline loops: CDR1 SGHVS, CDR2 FNYEAQ. V lost 1 base and J 5 bases, leaving 12 bases between the germline ends. The CDR3 coding sequence is TGTGCCAGCAGCTTAGTTGAGCCCCCCGACGAGCAGTACTTC. This gives the protein CASSLVEPPDEQYF.

The rearrangement uses TRBV4-1 and TRBJ1-5; D remains unclear. Trimming pared 4 bases from V and 7 bases from J, leaving 17 bases between. The CDR3 spans 15 residues. CDR1 and CDR2 (germline): MGHRA, YSYEKL. Here the CDR3 DNA reads TGCGCCAGCAGCCTTAACTGGGAGAACCAGCAGCCCCAGCATTTT. Its protein product is CASSLNWENQQPQHF.

This chain uses TRBV7-9 with TRBJ2-7; D gene unclear. V was clipped by 3 bases and J by 0 bases, with 15 bases between them. There are 16 residues in the CDR3. The V gene's germline CDR1 is SEHNR and CDR2 FQNEAQ (reference sequence). Here the CDR3 DNA reads TGTGCCAGCAGCTTGTTTTCCAACAGTGACTCCTACGAGCAGTACTTC. It specifies CASSLFSNSDSYEQYF.

The chain has TRBV30 and TRBJ2-7; 9 bases map to TRBD1. V gave up 1 base and J gave up 2 bases; unmatched junction bases: 6. There are 15 residues in the CDR3. Germline V CDR1 and CDR2: GTSNPN, SVGIG (reference sequence). The CDR3 is CAWSDTDRGTYEQYF. CDR3 nucleotides: TGTGCCTGGAGTGACACGGACAGGGGTACCTACGAGCAGTACTTC.

The CDR3 sequence is CASSVPGGELFF. The CDR3 nucleotides are TGTGCCAGCAGCGTCCCCGGCGGGGAGCTGTTTTTT. The V call is TRBV5-6, the J call TRBJ2-2, with D hard to call. Germline V gene lookup returns CDR1 SGHDT and CDR2 YYEEEE. The CDR3 totals 12 residues. The ends were cut back, 4 bases at V and 7 bases at J, with 8 bases in the middle.

This chain uses TRBV30 with TRBJ2-1, with 11 nucleotides matching TRBD2. CDR3 length equals 16 residues. Trimming removed 0 bases from V and 2 bases from J; junction bases left unmatched: 3. Per the germline V gene, CDR1 is GTSNPN and CDR2 is SVGIG (reference sequence). CDR3 in DNA: TGTGCCTGGAGTGTTGGGACTAGCGGTACCTACAATGAGCAGTTCTTC. Translating it yields CAWSVGTSGTYNEQFF.

This chain uses TRBV12-5 with TRBJ1-5; no definite D call. The CDR3 loop spans 12 amino acids. From germline, CDR1 is LGHNT and CDR2 FRNRAP. V was trimmed by 7 bases and J by 6 bases, leaving 10 bases between them. As DNA, the CDR3 is TGTGCTAGTGATAATGGAGTTCAGCCCCAGCATTTT. Its protein product is CASDNGVQPQHF. The full variable domain, completed using reference TRBV12-5 and TRBJ1-5, is DARVTQTPRHKVTEMGQEVTMRCQPILGHNTVFWYRQTMMQGLELLAYFRNRAPLDDSGMPKDRFSAEMPDATLATLKIQPSEPRDSAVYFCASDNGVQPQHFGDGTRLSIL.

Here the CDR3 reads CASSFLQGNTEAFF. The CDR3 nucleotides read TGTGCCAGCAGCTTCTTACAGGGGAACACTGAAGCTTTCTTT. The V gene is TRBV7-2, the J gene TRBJ1-1; D is possibly TRBD1 (6 bases). Trimming took off 3 bases at V and 1 base at J, with 9 bases between the two ends. Germline V lookup: CDR1 SGHTA, CDR2 FQGNSA. The length of the CDR3 is 14 residues.

This clone was counted between two and nine times. The rearrangement uses TRBV7-3 and TRBJ2-1; 12 nucleotides match TRBD1. Germline trimming cut 5 bases from V and 8 bases from J; bases unmatched to any gene: 7. The CDR3 has 15 amino acids. In germline, CDR1 is SGHTA, CDR2 FQGTGA. The CDR3 reads CASSGRDRGHDEQFF. CDR3 sequence (DNA): TGTGCCAGCAGCGGACGGGACAGGGGGCACGATGAGCAGTTCTTC.

There are a few counts of this clone. This sequence joins TRBV9 and TRBJ1-1, with unresolved D. The V and J ends lost 6 bases and 3 bases respectively, with 18 bases between them. Germline values: CDR1 SGDLS, CDR2 YYNGEE. The CDR3 runs to 15 residues. The chain's CDR3 is CASTPSVGLDTEAFF. CDR3 in DNA: TGTGCCAGCACCCCTAGCGTGGGGTTGGACACTGAAGCTTTCTTT.

For the CDR3, the DNA is TGTGCCAGCAGCTTAGACTTTAGCGGAACCGGGGAGCTGTTTTTT. Its translation: CASSLDFSGTGELFF. The chain is built from TRBV11-3 and TRBJ2-2, with a tentative D call TRBD2 (6 bases). Trimming removed 0 bases from V and 5 bases from J, with 10 bases in between. Germline V lookup: CDR1 SGHNT, CDR2 YENEEA. The CDR3 runs 15 residues.

The J gene is TRBJ2-7, the V gene TRBV7-9; TRBD1 aligns across 9 bases. Trimming at V came to 5 bases and at J to 2 bases, leaving 4 bases not matched to a gene. There are 14 residues in the CDR3. Germline lookup yields CDR1 SEHNR and CDR2 FQNEAQ (reference sequence). The CDR3: CASSPQGAAYEQYF. As DNA, the CDR3 is TGTGCCAGCAGCCCACAGGGGGCAGCCTACGAGCAGTACTTC. The full variable domain, with the rest looked up from reference TRBV7-9 and TRBJ2-7, is DTGVSQNPRHKITKRGQNVTFRCDPISEHNRLYWYRQTLGQGPEFLTYFQNEAQLEKSRLLSDRFSAERPKGSFSTLEIQRTEQGDSAMYLCASSPQGAAYEQYFGPGTRLTVT.

The chain couples TRBV5-6 to TRBJ2-1; D call uncertain. The germline gives CDR1 SGHDT, CDR2 YYEEEE. Trimming cost V 4 bases and J 9 bases, with 11 bases left between them. This CDR3 comprises 12 residues. CDR3 sequence: CASSVYYVEQFF. CDR3 DNA sequence: TGTGCCAGCAGCGTCTATTATGTTGAGCAGTTCTTC.

This chain links TRBV5-6 with TRBJ2-3; 9 nucleotides align to TRBD2. CDR1 is SGHDT and CDR2 is YYEEEE in the germline V gene. The CDR3 loop spans 16 amino acids. J was trimmed by 5 bases and V by 2 bases; bases with no gene match: 9. CDR3 in amino acids: CASSFVGGGGGDTQYF. CDR3 sequence (DNA): TGTGCCAGCAGCTTCGTCGGCGGGGGGGGAGGAGATACGCAGTATTTT.

The chain uses TRBV28 and TRBJ1-2, with TRBD1 matching 9 bases. Germline CDR1 reads MDHEN; CDR2 reads SYDVKM. Trimming at V came to 5 bases and at J to 2 bases, leaving 6 bases not matched to a gene. The length of the CDR3 is 15 residues. The CDR3 nucleotides are TGTGCCAGCAGTACGCCCGGGACAGGGAACTATGGCTACACCTTC. This encodes CASSTPGTGNYGYTF.

The rearrangement joins TRBV28 to TRBJ1-5; 7 bases map to TRBD1. The CDR3 extends over 14 amino acids. V dropped 5 bases and J dropped 4; count of bases not matched to a gene: 5. CDR1 and CDR2 (germline): MDHEN, SYDVKM. Here the CDR3 reads CASSGTANNQPQHF. The CDR3 region has the DNA TGTGCCAGCAGTGGGACAGCGAATAATCAGCCCCAGCATTTT. Full variable domain (rest looked up from reference TRBV28 and TRBJ1-5): DVKVTQSSRYLVKRTGEKVFLECVQDMDHENMFWYRQDPGLGLRLIYFSYDVKMKEKGDIPEGYSVSREKKERFSLILESASTNQTSMYLCASSGTANNQPQHFGDGTRLSIL.

This clone was observed a handful of times. This rearrangement joins TRBV4-3 to TRBJ2-3; 8 positions match TRBD2. J lost 6 bases, V lost 2 bases, and 7 bases had no gene match. Germline values: CDR1 LGHNA, CDR2 YSLEER. The CDR3 loop spans 15 amino acids. In nucleotides, the CDR3 is TGCGCCAGCAGCCAACTCAGCGGGGGAAGGGATACGCAGTATTTT. It yields the protein CASSQLSGGRDTQYF.

The CDR3 region is CASGGTGNRGTEAFF. CDR3 DNA: TGTGCCAGCGGTGGGACAGGGAATCGGGGCACTGAAGCTTTCTTT. The chain links TRBV6-1 to TRBJ1-1; 9 nucleotides match TRBD1. The CDR3 is 15 residues long. V shed 8 bases and J 4 bases; nucleotides not matched to a gene: 11. CDR1 is MNHNS, CDR2 SASEGT, per germline.

The rearrangement uses TRBV4-2 and TRBJ2-5; 7 bases are a match to TRBD2. The CDR3 covers 16 residues. Germline V gives CDR1 LGHNA, CDR2 YNFKEQ. The trim removed 1 base at V and 0 bases at J, leaving 5 bases unmatched. As DNA, the CDR3 is TGTGCCAGCAGCCAAGGGGTAGCGGGTAACCAAGAGACCCAGTACTTC. Its protein product is CASSQGVAGNQETQYF.

The V and J genes are TRBV7-2 and TRBJ2-4; 8 nucleotides match TRBD2. The V segment lost 5 bases and the J segment 3 bases; nucleotides outside the gene matches: 6. Germline values: CDR1 SGHTA, CDR2 FQGNSA. CDR3 length equals 15 residues. CDR3 coding DNA: TGTGCCAGCAGCACCCCGGGACTAGTCAAAAACATTCAGTACTTC. Amino acid sequence: CASSTPGLVKNIQYF.

The chain uses TRBV27 and TRBJ1-1, with a possible D match to TRBD1 (6 bases). Germline V lookup: CDR1 MNHEY, CDR2 SMNVEV (reference sequence). Trimming stripped 6 bases from V and 7 bases from J, with 15 bases between. This CDR3 has 13 amino acids. Here the CDR3 DNA reads TGTGCCAGCAGGCGGACAGAATATGATGAAGCTTTCTTT. As protein: CASRRTEYDEAFF.

The chain has TRBV6-5 and TRBJ2-2; 9 positions agree with TRBD1. CDR3 length: 13 residues. The germline V gene has CDR1 MNHEY and CDR2 SVGAGI. V dropped 10 bases and J dropped 6; count of bases not matched to a gene: 6. CDR3 sequence (DNA): TGTGCCACCCACAGGGGGCAAGCCGGGGAGCTGTTTTTT. It translates to CATHRGQAGELFF.